This T cell receptor beta chain was profiled in a study of cytomegalovirus exposure and HLA in healthy donors. The wider study: Of around 410 genotyped donors, 80% to 85% grouped in the Caucasian-associated ancestry cluster. Study-wide results and limits: Cytomegalovirus status was reportedly diagnosed by the classifier with high specificity and sensitivity. Per a prior analysis, the majority of TCR beta V segments were productive roughly 90% or roughly 30% of the time.

Comments on this clone: The antigen is not known. Sequence at one end of the junction differs from germline and may be a read error. Other DNA sequences in this sample translate to the same CDR3.

The PCR used 60 Vbeta and 13 Jbeta primers. In the authors' methods: The count from a later analysis was about 80 million unique TCR beta chains, 9 million to 12 million of them shared. Assay: immunoSEQ multiplex PCR; the TCRdb copy retains only in-frame clones and omits some. V and J calls and clone size are copied from that table; D and trimming were computed from the DNA. The sample holds around 210,000 clones. Per the germline V gene, CDR1 is SQVTM and CDR2 is ANQGSEA. The CDR3 sequence is 13 residues long. The rearrangement links TRBV29-1 to TRBJ1-1, with 7 nucleotides matching TRBD1. The sequenced sample consisted of PBMCs. The TCR comes from a woman in her 30s in good health and CMV-seropositive. CDR3 in amino acids: CSALGQVDTEAFF. The CDR3 bases are TGCAGCGCCCTCGGACAGGTTGACACTGAAGCCTTCTTT.